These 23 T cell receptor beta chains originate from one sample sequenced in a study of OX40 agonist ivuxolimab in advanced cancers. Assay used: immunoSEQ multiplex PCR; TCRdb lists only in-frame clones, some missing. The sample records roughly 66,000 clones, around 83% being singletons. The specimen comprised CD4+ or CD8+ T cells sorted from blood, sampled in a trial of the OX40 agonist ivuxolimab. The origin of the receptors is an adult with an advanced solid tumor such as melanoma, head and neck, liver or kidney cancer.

This CDR3 reads CASSLAGLSQETQYF. For the CDR3, the DNA is TGCGCCAGCAGCTTGGCGGGACTGAGCCAAGAGACCCAGTACTTC. The chain carries TRBV5-1 and TRBJ2-5, with D perhaps matching TRBD2 (6 bases). V lost 0 bases, J lost 1 base, and 10 bases lay in between. The CDR3 consists of 15 residues. Per germline, CDR1 SGHRS and CDR2 YFSETQ.

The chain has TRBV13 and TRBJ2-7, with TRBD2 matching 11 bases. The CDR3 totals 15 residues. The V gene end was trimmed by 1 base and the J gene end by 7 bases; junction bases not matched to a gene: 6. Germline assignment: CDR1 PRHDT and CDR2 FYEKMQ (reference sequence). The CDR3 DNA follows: TGTGCCAGCAGCTTAGTACTAGCGGGAGTAGGAGAGCAGTACTTC. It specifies CASSLVLAGVGEQYF. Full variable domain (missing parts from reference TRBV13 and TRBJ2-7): AAGVIQSPRHLIKEKRETATLKCYPIPRHDTVYWYQQGPGQDPQFLISFYEKMQSDKGSIPDRFSAQQFSDYHSELNMSSLELGDSALYFCASSLVLAGVGEQYFGPGTRLTVT.

The CDR3 loop reads CASSRDLPNTGELFF. CDR3 bases: TGTGCCAGCAGCAGAGACTTGCCGAACACCGGGGAGCTGTTTTTT. The chain joins TRBV5-4 to TRBJ2-2; no clear D gene. V lost 4 bases and J 0 bases, leaving 10 bases between the germline ends. Germline CDR1 and CDR2: SGHNT and YYREEE (reference sequence). The CDR3 is 15 amino acids.

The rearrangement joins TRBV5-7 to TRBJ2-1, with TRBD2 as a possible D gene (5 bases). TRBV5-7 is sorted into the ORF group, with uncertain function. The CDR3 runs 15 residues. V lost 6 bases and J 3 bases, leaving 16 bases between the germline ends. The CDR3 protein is CASKVREGSYNEQFF. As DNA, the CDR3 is TGTGCCAGCAAGGTTAGGGAAGGGAGCTACAATGAGCAGTTCTTC.

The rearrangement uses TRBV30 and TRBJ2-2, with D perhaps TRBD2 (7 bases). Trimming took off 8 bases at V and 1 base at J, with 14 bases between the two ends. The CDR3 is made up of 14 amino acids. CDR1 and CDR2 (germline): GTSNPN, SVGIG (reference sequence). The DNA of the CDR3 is TGTGCCCGAAGGGGGGAGGGGAACACCGGGGAGCTGTTTTTT. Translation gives CARRGEGNTGELFF.

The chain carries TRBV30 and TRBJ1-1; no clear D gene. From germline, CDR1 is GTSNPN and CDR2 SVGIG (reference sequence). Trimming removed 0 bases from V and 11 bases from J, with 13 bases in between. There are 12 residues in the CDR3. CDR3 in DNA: TGTGCCTGGAGTGTACTAGACCGTGAGGCTTTCTTT. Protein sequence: CAWSVLDREAFF.

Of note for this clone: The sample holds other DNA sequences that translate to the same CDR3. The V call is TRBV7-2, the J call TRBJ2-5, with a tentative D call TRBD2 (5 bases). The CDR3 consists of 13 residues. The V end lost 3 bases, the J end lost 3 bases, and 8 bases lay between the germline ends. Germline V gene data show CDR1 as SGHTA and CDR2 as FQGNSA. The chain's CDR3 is CASSFAGEETQYF. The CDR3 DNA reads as TGTGCCAGCAGCTTTGCGGGTGAAGAGACCCAGTACTTC.

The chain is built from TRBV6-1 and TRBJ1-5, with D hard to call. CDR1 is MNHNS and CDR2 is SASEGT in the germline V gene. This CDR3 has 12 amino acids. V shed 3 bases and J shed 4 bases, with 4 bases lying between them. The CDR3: CASSDRNQPQHF. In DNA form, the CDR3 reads TGTGCCAGCAGTGATAGGAATCAGCCCCAGCATTTT.

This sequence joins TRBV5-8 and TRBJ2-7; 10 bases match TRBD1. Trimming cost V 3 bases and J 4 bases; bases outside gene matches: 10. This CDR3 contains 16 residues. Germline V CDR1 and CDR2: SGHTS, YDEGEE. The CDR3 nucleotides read TGTGCCAGCAGCTCGACAGGGGGCTCAAGGAGGTACGAGCAGTACTTC. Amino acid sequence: CASSSTGGSRRYEQYF. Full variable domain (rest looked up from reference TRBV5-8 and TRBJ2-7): EAGVTQSPTHLIKTRGQQATLRCSPISGHTSVYWYQQALGLGLQFLLWYDEGEERNRGNFPPRFSGRQFPNYSSELNVNALELEDSALYLCASSSTGGSRRYEQYFGPGTRLTVT.

CDR3 coding DNA: TGTGCCAGCAGCGTAGGGACTAGCGGGGCCCCCCTCGAGCAGTACTTC. Encoded protein: CASSVGTSGAPLEQYF. The rearrangement uses TRBV9 and TRBJ2-7; 12 nucleotides line up with TRBD2. The germline CDR1 and CDR2 sequences are SGDLS and YYNGEE. The junction had 7 bases not matched to a gene; V was cut back by 0 bases and J by 6 bases. The CDR3 is 16 residues long. Filled out from reference TRBV9 and TRBJ2-7, the complete variable domain reads DSGVTQTPKHLITATGQRVTLRCSPRSGDLSVYWYQQSLDQGLQFLIQYYNGEERAKGNILERFSAQQFPDLHSELNLSSLELGDSALYFCASSVGTSGAPLEQYFGPGTRLTVT.

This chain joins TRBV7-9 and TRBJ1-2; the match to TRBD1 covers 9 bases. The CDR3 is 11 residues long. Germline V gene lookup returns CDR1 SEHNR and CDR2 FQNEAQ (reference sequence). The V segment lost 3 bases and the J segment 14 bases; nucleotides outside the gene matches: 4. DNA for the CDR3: TGTGCCAGCAGCTTGGGACAGGGTTTGACCTTC. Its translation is CASSLGQGLTF.

CDR3 amino acids: CASSFQGRLTNEQYF. The CDR3 coding sequence is TGTGCCAGCAGTTTCCAGGGAAGGTTAACGAACGAGCAGTACTTC. The V and J genes are TRBV28 and TRBJ2-7; tentatively, D is TRBD1 (5 bases). Trimming pared 3 bases from V and 5 bases from J, leaving 17 bases between. Germline V gene sequence: CDR1 MDHEN, CDR2 SYDVKM. The CDR3 spans 15 residues.

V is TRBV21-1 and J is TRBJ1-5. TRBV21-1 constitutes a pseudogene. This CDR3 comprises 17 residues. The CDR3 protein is CASSPGNVRLCNQPQHF. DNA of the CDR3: TGTGCCAGCAGCCCGGGAAATGTCAGGCTCTGCAATCAGCCCCAGCATTTT.

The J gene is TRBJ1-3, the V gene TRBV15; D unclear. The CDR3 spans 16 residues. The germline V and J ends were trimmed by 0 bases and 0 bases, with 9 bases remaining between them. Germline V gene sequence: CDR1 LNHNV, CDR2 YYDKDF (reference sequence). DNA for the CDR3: TGTGCCACCAGCAGAGACTCGGACCTCTCTGGAAACACCATATATTTT. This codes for CATSRDSDLSGNTIYF.

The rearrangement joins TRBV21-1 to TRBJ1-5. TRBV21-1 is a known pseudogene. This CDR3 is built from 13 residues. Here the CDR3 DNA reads TGTGCCAGCAAGGACGAGTTAAATCAGCCCCAGCATTTT. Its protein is CASKDELNQPQHF.

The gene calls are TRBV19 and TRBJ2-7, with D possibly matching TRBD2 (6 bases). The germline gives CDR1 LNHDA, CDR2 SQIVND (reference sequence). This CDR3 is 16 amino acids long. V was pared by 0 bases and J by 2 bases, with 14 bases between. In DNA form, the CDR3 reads TGTGCCAGTAGTATAGATCATGGCGGGACCCCCTACGAGCAGTACTTC. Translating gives CASSIDHGGTPYEQYF.

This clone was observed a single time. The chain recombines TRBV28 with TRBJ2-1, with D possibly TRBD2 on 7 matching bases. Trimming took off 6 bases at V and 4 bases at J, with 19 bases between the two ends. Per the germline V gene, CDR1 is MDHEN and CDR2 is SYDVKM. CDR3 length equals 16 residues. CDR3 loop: CASSQGGLAVYNEQFF. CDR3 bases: TGTGCCAGCAGCCAAGGGGGTCTAGCGGTTTACAATGAGCAGTTCTTC.

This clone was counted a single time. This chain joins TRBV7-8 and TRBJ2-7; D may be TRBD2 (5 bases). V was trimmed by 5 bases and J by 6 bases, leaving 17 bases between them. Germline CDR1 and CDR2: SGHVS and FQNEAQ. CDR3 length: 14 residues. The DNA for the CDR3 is TGTGCCAGCAGCCTTATGAAACTAGGACCCGAGCAGTACTTC. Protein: CASSLMKLGPEQYF.

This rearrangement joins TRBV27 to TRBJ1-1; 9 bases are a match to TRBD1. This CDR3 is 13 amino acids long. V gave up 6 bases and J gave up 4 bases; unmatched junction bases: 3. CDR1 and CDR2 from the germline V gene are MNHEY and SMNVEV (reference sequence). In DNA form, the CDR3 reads TGTGCCAGCAGAAGACAGGGGGGCACTGAAGCTTTCTTT. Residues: CASRRQGGTEAFF.

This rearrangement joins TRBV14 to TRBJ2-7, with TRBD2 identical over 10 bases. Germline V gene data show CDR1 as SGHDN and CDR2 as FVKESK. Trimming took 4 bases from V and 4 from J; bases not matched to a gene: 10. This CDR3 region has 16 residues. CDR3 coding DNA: TGTGCCAGCAGCCCTCGGGGGGCTAGCGGGAGTTACGAGCAGTACTTC. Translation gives CASSPRGASGSYEQYF.

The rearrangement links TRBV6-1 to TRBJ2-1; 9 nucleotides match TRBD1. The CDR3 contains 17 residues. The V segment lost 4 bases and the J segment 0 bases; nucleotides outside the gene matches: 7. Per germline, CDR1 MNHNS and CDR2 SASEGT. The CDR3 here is CASSGGQGRSSYNEQFF. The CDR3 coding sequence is TGTGCCAGCAGTGGAGGACAGGGGCGTTCCTCCTACAATGAGCAGTTCTTC.

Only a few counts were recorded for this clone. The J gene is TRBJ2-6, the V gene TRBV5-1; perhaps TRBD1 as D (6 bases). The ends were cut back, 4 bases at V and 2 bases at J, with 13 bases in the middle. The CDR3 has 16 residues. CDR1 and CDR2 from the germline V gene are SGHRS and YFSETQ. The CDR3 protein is CASSPLTGTGANVLTF. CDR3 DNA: TGCGCCAGCAGCCCGTTAACAGGGACTGGGGCCAACGTCCTGACTTTC.

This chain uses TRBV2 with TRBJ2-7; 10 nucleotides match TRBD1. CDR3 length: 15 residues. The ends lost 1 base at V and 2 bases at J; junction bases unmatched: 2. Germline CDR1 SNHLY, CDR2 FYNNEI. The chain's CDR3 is CASSEGGTGAYEQYF. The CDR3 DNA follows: TGTGCCAGCAGTGAAGGCGGGACAGGGGCCTACGAGCAGTACTTC.